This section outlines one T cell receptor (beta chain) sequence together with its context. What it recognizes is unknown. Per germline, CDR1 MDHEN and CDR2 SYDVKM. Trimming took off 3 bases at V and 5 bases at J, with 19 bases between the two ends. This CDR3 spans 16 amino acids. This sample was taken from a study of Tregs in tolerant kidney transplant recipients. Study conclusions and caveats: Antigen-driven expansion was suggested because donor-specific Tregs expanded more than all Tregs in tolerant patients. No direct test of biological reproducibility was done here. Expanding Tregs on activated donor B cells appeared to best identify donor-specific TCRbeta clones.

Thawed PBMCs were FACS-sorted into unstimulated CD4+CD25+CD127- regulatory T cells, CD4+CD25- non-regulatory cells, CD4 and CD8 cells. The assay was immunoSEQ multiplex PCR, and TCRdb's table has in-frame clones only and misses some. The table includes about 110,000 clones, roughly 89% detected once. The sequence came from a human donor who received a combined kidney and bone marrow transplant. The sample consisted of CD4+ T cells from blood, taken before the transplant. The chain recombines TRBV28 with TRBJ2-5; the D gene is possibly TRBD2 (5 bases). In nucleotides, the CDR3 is TGTGCCAGCAGTTTCCCCTCGGACCCCACGGGGGAGACCCAGTACTTC. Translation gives CASSFPSDPTGETQYF. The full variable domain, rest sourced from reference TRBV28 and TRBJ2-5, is DVKVTQSSRYLVKRTGEKVFLECVQDMDHENMFWYRQDPGLGLRLIYFSYDVKMKEKGDIPEGYSVSREKKERFSLILESASTNQTSMYLCASSFPSDPTGETQYFGPGTRLLVL.